This T cell receptor (beta chain) was identified during a study of blood T cell repertoires in COVID-19. For the study at large: There were acute and convalescent COVID-19 samples, and they came from the United States, Italy and Spain. Nucleic acid was either cDNA or gDNA, and it came from T cells, B-cell-depleted T cells, or PBMCs.

This CDR3 is built from 12 residues. Germline CDR1 LGHDT, CDR2 YNNKEL (reference sequence). The germline V and J ends were trimmed by 3 bases and 2 bases, with 4 bases remaining between them. This clone was observed a single time. How the authors handled the data: Using reference gene primer amplification, nucleated cell counts were estimated. Profiled with immunoSEQ multiplex PCR; TCRdb holds only in-frame clones, not every one. For V, J and clone size, that table is used; D and trimming come from the DNA. The repertoire holds 200,000 to 250,000 clones, with approximately 87% as singletons. The sequencing input was peripheral blood. The clonotype was recovered from a woman between 65 and 79 years old with active or convalescent COVID-19. J is TRBJ2-5 and V is TRBV3-1 (or the pseudogene TRBV3-2); D uncertain. The DNA of the CDR3 is TGTGCCAGCAGCCAGGAGCAAGAGACCCAGTACTTC. Its protein is CASSQEQETQYF.